This is a list of T cell receptor beta chains from one sample in a study of T cell responses to AZD1222 COVID-19 vaccine. Assay: immunoSEQ multiplex PCR; the TCRdb copy retains only in-frame clones and omits some. The profile shows about 190,000 clones, just over 90% of them singletons. The sequenced sample was peripheral blood, obtained 28 days after the second dose of the MenACWY control vaccine. The receptors were sampled from an adult who received the MenACWY meningococcal vaccine as a control. Each CDR3 is given with its conserved first and last residue. D genes are given only for firm matches. Size tells how often a clone was seen (once, few, many) or the class of an expanded clone, and some rows leave it out.

NA TRBJ2-3 TRBD1 TRBV5-1 TGCGCCAGCCGACAGGGAACAGATACGCAGTATTTT CASRQGTDTQYF
once TRBJ2-1 TRBD2 TRBV3-1/TRBV3-2 TGTGCCAGCAGCCCCTTTGATAGCGGGGATGCCTACAATGAGCAGTTCTTC CASSPFDSGDAYNEQFF
once TRBJ1-4 NA TRBV21-1 TGTGCCAGCAGCAAGAGTGGCACTAATGAAAAACTGTTTTTT CASSKSGTNEKLFF
NA TRBJ1-4 NA TRBV15 TGTGCCACCAGCAGAGAGGAAAAACTGTTTTTT CATSREEKLFF
NA TRBJ2-7 NA TRBV25-1 TGTGCCAGCAGTGAACCCGGGCTCCCCTACGAGCAGTACTTC CASSEPGLPYEQYF
NA TRBJ2-1 TRBD2 TRBV5-1 TGCGCCAGCAGCTTGGGGTTGGGGGAGGGTGAGCAGTTCTTC CASSLGLGEGEQFF
NA TRBJ1-2 NA TRBV19 TGTGCCAGTAGTATTGACCGACGACGGTATGGCTACACCTTC CASSIDRRRYGYTF
once TRBJ2-7 TRBD1 TRBV4-2 TGTGCCAGCAGCCGGGACAGGGCAAGCTACGAGCAGTACTTC CASSRDRASYEQYF
NA TRBJ1-2 NA TRBV27 TGTGCCAGCCGGCTGCTGGGCACCTATGGCTACACCTTC CASRLLGTYGYTF
NA TRBJ2-7 TRBD2 TRBV7-2 TGTGCCAGCAGCTTAGCTTCGGCTAGCGGAGCCTACGAGCAGTACTTC CASSLASASGAYEQYF
NA TRBJ2-7 TRBD1 TRBV2 TGTGCCAGCAGTGGGGGGACAGGGGGTAACTACGAGCAGTACTTC CASSGGTGGNYEQYF
NA TRBJ1-3 NA TRBV7-2 TGTGCCAGCAGGTTGTCTGGATTTGGAAACACCATATATTTT CASRLSGFGNTIYF
NA TRBJ2-3 NA TRBV19 TGTGCCACCAATCACTGGGGCACAGATACGCAGTATTTT CATNHWGTDTQYF
NA TRBJ2-1 NA TRBV4-1 TGCGCCAGCAGCCAATCGGGGGCCTACCCCAATGAGCAGTTCTTC CASSQSGAYPNEQFF
NA TRBJ1-4 NA TRBV5-6 TGTGCCAGCAGCACGAGGTCAACTAATGAAAAACTGTTTTTT CASSTRSTNEKLFF
NA TRBJ1-1 TRBD1 TRBV30 TGTGCCTGGGGACGACAGGGAATCACTGAAGCTTTCTTT CAWGRQGITEAFF
NA TRBJ2-6 TRBD1 TRBV15 TGTGCCACCAGCGCGACAGGGGGGCCGGCTGGGGCCAACGTCCTGACTTTC CATSATGGPAGANVLTF
NA TRBJ1-1 TRBD1 TRBV20-1 TGCTACGGACAGGGGGACACTGAAGCTTTCTTT CYGQGDTEAFF
NA TRBJ2-4 NA TRBV19 TGTGCCAGTAGTAGAGCCCAGTATGAAAACATTCAGTACTTC CASSRAQYENIQYF
NA TRBJ2-1 NA TRBV6-5 TGTGCCAGCACAGGGCTCAATGAGCAGTTCTTC CASTGLNEQFF
NA TRBJ2-1 TRBD2 TRBV19 TGTGCCAGTAGTAACCGGGGGACTAGCGGGCCCAATGAGCAGTTCTTC CASSNRGTSGPNEQFF
NA TRBJ2-1 TRBD2 TRBV3-1/TRBV3-2 TGTGCCAGCAGCGCCGGGCTAGCGGGATGGAATGAGCAGTTCTTC CASSAGLAGWNEQFF
NA TRBJ2-1 NA TRBV5-1 TGCGCCAGCAGCTTGGCGTGGGAGCGCGGTGAGCAGTTCTTC CASSLAWERGEQFF
NA TRBJ2-5 NA TRBV4-1 TGCGCCAGCAGCCAGGCCCGTGGCGGCCAAGAGACCCAGTACTTC CASSQARGGQETQYF
NA TRBJ1-1 NA TRBV27 TGTGCCAGCAGGAGGGCGTTCGGCAGCACTGAAGCTTTCTTT CASRRAFGSTEAFF
NA TRBJ1-1 NA TRBV6-2/TRBV6-3 TGTGCCAGCAGTTGGGGAGCTGGACAGCTTGAAGCTTTCTTT CASSWGAGQLEAFF
NA TRBJ1-3 NA TRBV18 TGTGCCAGCTCACGGACCCGGCAGGGTAACTCTGGAAACACCATATATTTT CASSRTRQGNSGNTIYF
once TRBJ2-4 NA TRBV7-2 TGTGCCAGCAGCTTAGGGCCGACTGGGCTGGGAAACATTCAGTACTTC CASSLGPTGLGNIQYF
NA TRBJ1-1 NA TRBV6-5 TGTGCCAGCAGTTACTCGATAAGGGCCGCTGAAGCTTTCTTT CASSYSIRAAEAFF
NA TRBJ1-6 TRBD1 TRBV19 TGTGCCAGTAGCGAACCAGGGGGGAGCTCCTATAATTCACCCCTCCACTTT CASSEPGGSSYNSPLHF
once TRBJ2-6 TRBD1 TRBV5-1 TGCGCCAGCAGCTTCCGGACAGGGGGCTTCTCTGGGGCCAACGTCCTGACTTTC CASSFRTGGFSGANVLTF
NA TRBJ1-5 NA TRBV5-1 TGCGCCAGCAGCTTGTCAGGGTTAGGACAGCCCCAGCATTTT CASSLSGLGQPQHF
NA TRBJ1-2 NA TRBV12-3/TRBV12-4 TGTGCCAGCAGTTTATCAGTAGTAGGTGGCTACACCTTC CASSLSVVGGYTF
NA TRBJ2-7 NA TRBV12-3/TRBV12-4 TGTGCCAGCAGTTTAGTCAGGACCTACGAGCAGTACTTC CASSLVRTYEQYF
few TRBJ2-5 NA TRBV9 TGTGCCAGCAGCACCTACCATGGGGGCGTTGGAGAGACCCAGTACTTC CASSTYHGGVGETQYF
once TRBJ1-5 NA TRBV11-3 TGTGCCAGCACCTTACAGGGCTCCGGGGGCAATCAGCCCCAGCATTTT CASTLQGSGGNQPQHF
NA TRBJ2-1 NA TRBV5-6 TGTGCCAGCAGCTCGCGCAGGGAGTGGAGTGAGCAGTTCTTC CASSSRREWSEQFF
NA TRBJ1-2 NA TRBV7-2 TGTGCCAGCAGCCCGTCTACAGGGCTATATGGCTACACCTTC CASSPSTGLYGYTF
once TRBJ1-2 TRBD1 TRBV28 TGTGCCAGTGCCGGGACAGCATACTATGGCTACACCTTC CASAGTAYYGYTF
NA TRBJ1-3 NA TRBV28 TGTGCCAGCAGCGAGGGAGGGGCAGGGAAGGGCTCTGGAAACACCATATATTTT CASSEGGAGKGSGNTIYF
NA TRBJ2-1 NA TRBV7-2 TGTGCCAGCAGCCGCAAGGAGCAGTTCTTC CASSRKEQFF
NA TRBJ2-2 TRBD2 TRBV19 TGTGCCAGTAGCCCTCCCCAGCCGGGACTAGCGGGATGGAGCACCGGGGAGCTGTTTTTT CASSPPQPGLAGWSTGELFF
NA TRBJ2-3 TRBD2 TRBV24-1 TGTGCCACCAGTGCGGCGGGAGGGGGCCCCTCCCAGGATACGCAGTATTTT CATSAAGGGPSQDTQYF
NA TRBJ1-1 TRBD1 TRBV18 TGTGCCAGCTCACCAGGGACAGTCAACACTGAAGCTTTCTTT CASSPGTVNTEAFF
NA TRBJ2-6 NA TRBV6-2/TRBV6-3 TGTGCCAGCAGTCTTTCCTCTGGGGCCAACGTCCTGACTTTC CASSLSSGANVLTF
NA TRBJ1-4 TRBD1 TRBV28 TGTGCCAGCAGTCTCCCCGGGACAGGCAATATGAAACTGTTTTTT CASSLPGTGNMKLFF
once TRBJ2-3 NA TRBV12-3/TRBV12-4 TGTGCCAGCAGTTCACCCCCCCCCGATACGCAGTATTTT CASSSPPPDTQYF
once TRBJ2-1 NA TRBV7-3 TGTGCCAGCAGCCCCCCAGGGTTGAACAATGAGCAGTTCTTC CASSPPGLNNEQFF
NA TRBJ2-2 NA TRBV6-6 TGTGCCAGCAGTCGATCGAAACGAGGGACACGCAACACCGGGGAGCTGTTTTTT CASSRSKRGTRNTGELFF
NA TRBJ1-5 TRBD1 TRBV7-2 TGTGCCAGCAGCTTAGCTCCGGGACAGGGGTGGGATCAGCCCCAGCATTTT CASSLAPGQGWDQPQHF
NA TRBJ1-1 TRBD1 TRBV13 TGTGCCAGCAGCTCCAGGGGGCGAAACACTGAAGCTTTCTTT CASSSRGRNTEAFF
NA TRBJ2-1 TRBD2 TRBV11-3 TGTGCCAGCAGTGTAGGCAATAGCGGGAGCGATGAGCAGTTCTTC CASSVGNSGSDEQFF